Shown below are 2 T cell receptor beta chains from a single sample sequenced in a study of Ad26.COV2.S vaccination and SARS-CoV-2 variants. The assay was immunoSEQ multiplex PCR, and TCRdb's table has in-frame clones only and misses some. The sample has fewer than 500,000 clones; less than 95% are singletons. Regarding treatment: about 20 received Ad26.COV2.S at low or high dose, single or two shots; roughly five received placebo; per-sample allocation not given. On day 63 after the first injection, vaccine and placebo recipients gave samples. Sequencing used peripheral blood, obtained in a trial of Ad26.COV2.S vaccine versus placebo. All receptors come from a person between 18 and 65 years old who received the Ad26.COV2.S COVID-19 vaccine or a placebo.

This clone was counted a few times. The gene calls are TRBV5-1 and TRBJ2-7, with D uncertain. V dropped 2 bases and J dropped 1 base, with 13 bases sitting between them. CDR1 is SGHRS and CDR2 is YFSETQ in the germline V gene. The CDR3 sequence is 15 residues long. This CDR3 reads CASSLVPQPSYEQYF. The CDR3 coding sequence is TGCGCCAGCAGCTTAGTCCCGCAACCATCCTACGAGCAGTACTTC.

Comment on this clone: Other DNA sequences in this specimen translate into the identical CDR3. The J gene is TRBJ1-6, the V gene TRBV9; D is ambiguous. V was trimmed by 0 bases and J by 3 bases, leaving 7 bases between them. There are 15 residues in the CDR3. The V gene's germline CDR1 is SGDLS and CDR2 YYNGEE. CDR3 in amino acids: CASSVEGSYNSPLHF. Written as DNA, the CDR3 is TGTGCCAGCAGCGTAGAAGGGAGCTATAATTCACCCCTCCACTTT. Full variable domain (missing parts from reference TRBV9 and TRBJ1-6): DSGVTQTPKHLITATGQRVTLRCSPRSGDLSVYWYQQSLDQGLQFLIQYYNGEERAKGNILERFSAQQFPDLHSELNLSSLELGDSALYFCASSVEGSYNSPLHFGNGTRLTVT.